This T cell receptor (beta chain) appears in the sequencing data of a study of identical twins. Study-level results: Excess twin sharing in beta out-of-frame sequences was weaker.

This clonotype was seen at least ten times. The antigen remains undetermined. Donors uniformly comprised healthy Caucasians. The CDR3 has 14 residues. Unmatched junction bases numbered 1, after V lost 4 bases and J lost 2 bases. The cDNA had a unique molecular identifier and a template-switch universal primer site. TCRdb reanalysed the 5' RACE reads using MiXCR and keeps one entry per CDR3 protein. The sample includes about 890,000 distinct CDR3 sequences, 10% to 15% seen only once; the top ten take about 1.5%. The same data also went into a second study, on yellow fever vaccine responses in identical twins. That study reports: Twins reportedly mounted vaccine T cell responses that seemed partly convergent, partly personalized.

The chain uses TRBV12-3 or TRBV12-4 and TRBJ1-1; TRBD1 matches 10 bases. The origin of this receptor is a woman aged 18-29 years in good health. Material: PBMCs. This CDR3 is CASSWTGGNTEAFF. In DNA form, the CDR3 reads TGTGCCAGCAGTTGGACAGGGGGAAACACTGAAGCTTTCTTT.